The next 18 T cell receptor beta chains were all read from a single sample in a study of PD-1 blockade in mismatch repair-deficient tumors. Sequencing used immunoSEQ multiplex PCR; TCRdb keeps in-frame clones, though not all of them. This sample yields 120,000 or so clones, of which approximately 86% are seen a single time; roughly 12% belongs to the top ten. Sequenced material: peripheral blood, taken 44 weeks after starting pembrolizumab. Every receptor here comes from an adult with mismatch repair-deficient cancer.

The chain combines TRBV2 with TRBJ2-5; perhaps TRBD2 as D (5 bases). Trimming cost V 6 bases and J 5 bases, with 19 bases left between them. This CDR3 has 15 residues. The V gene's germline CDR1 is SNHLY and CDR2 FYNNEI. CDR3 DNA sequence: TGTGCCAGCAGCTATCGGCCCAACCGAGGGGAGACCCAGTACTTC. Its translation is CASSYRPNRGETQYF. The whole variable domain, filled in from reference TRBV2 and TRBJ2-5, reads EPEVTQTPSHQVTQMGQEVILRCVPISNHLYFYWYRQILGQKVEFLVSFYNNEISEKSEIFDDQFSVERPDGSNFTLKIRSTKLEDSAMYFCASSYRPNRGETQYFGPGTRLLVL.

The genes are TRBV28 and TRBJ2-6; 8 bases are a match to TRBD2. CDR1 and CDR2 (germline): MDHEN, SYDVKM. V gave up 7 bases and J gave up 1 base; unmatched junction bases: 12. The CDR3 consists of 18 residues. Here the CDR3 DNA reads TGTGCCAGCATCCCAAGCGGGAGATACCTTTCTGGGGCCAACGTCCTGACTTTC. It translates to CASIPSGRYLSGANVLTF.

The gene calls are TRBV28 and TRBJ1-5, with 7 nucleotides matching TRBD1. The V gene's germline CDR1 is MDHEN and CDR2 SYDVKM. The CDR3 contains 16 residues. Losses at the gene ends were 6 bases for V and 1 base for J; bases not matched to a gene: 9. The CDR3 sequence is CASRNFRQGSNQPQHF. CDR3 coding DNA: TGTGCCAGCAGAAATTTCCGACAGGGAAGCAATCAGCCCCAGCATTTT.

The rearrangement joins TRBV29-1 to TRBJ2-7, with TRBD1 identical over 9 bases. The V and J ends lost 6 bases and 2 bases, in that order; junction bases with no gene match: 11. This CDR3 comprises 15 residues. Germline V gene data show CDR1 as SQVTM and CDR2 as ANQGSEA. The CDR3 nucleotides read TGCAGCGTGAGAGGGGGACAGGGCAAAACCTACGAGCAGTACTTC. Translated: CSVRGGQGKTYEQYF.

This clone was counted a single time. CDR3 DNA: TGTGCCAGCTCACCCGGCCCGGCGTCCTACAATGAGCAGTTCTTC. As protein: CASSPGPASYNEQFF. This chain uses TRBV18 with TRBJ2-1, with D uncertain. Per germline, CDR1 KGHSH and CDR2 LQKENI. The CDR3 sequence is 15 residues long. The V end lost 3 bases, the J end lost 1 base, and 10 bases lay between the germline ends.

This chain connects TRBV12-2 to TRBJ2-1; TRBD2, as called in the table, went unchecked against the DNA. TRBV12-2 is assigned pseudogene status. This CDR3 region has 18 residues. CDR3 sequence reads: CASRLGTSGSVSYNEQFF. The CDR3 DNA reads TGTGCAAGTCGCTTAGGGACTAGCGGGAGTGTTTCCTACAATGAGCAGTTCTTC.

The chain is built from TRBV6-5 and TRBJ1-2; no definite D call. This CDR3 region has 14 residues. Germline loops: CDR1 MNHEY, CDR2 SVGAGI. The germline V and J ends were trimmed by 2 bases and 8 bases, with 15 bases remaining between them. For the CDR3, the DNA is TGTGCCAGCAGTTACGGTGGTTTCAGCGGGGGCTACACCTTC. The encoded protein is CASSYGGFSGGYTF.

The DNA of the CDR3 is TGTGCCAGCAGTTTATCGGGACAACGGCTTGCAAACACTGAAGCTTTCTTT. Its translation is CASSLSGQRLANTEAFF. The J gene is TRBJ1-1, the V gene TRBV28, with D maybe TRBD1 (6 bases). This CDR3 has 17 residues. Trimming took off 1 base at V and 2 bases at J, with 17 bases between the two ends. Germline CDR1 MDHEN, CDR2 SYDVKM. The full variable domain, with the rest looked up from reference TRBV28 and TRBJ1-1, is DVKVTQSSRYLVKRTGEKVFLECVQDMDHENMFWYRQDPGLGLRLIYFSYDVKMKEKGDIPEGYSVSREKKERFSLILESASTNQTSMYLCASSLSGQRLANTEAFFGQGTRLTVV.

This chain's CDR3 is CATSPPTANTEAFF. CDR3 DNA sequence: TGTGCCACCAGCCCCCCGACAGCAAACACTGAAGCTTTCTTT. The chain recombines TRBV15 with TRBJ1-1; the D gene is possibly TRBD1 (5 bases). Trimming cost V 5 bases and J 2 bases, with 12 bases left between them. CDR3 length: 14 residues. CDR1 is LNHNV, CDR2 YYDKDF, per germline (reference sequence).

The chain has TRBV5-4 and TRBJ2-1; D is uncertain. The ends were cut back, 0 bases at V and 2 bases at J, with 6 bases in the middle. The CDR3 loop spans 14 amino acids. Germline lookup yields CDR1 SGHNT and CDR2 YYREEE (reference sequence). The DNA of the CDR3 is TGTGCCAGCAGCTTGGGCGCAGCCTACAATGAGCAGTTCTTC. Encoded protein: CASSLGAAYNEQFF.

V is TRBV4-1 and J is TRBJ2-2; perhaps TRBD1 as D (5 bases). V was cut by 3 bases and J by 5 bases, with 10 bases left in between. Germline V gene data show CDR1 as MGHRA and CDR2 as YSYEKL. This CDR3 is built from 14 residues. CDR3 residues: CASSHTDITGELFF. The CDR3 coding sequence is TGCGCCAGCAGCCATACGGACATTACCGGGGAGCTGTTTTTT.

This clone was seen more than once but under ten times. CDR3 bases: TGTGCCAGCAGTTTACTAGGAGGGCCGTACGAGCAGTACTTC. Translation: CASSLLGGPYEQYF. V gene TRBV28 combines with J gene TRBJ2-7, with TRBD2 as a possible D gene (6 bases). V was pared by 2 bases and J by 4 bases, with 12 bases between. The CDR3 totals 14 residues. CDR1 is MDHEN, CDR2 SYDVKM, per germline.

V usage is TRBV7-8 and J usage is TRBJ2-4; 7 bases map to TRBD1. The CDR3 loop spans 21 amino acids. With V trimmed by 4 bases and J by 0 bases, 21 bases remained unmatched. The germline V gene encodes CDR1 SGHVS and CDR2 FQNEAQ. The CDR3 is CASSSRGGKGAPVEAKNIQYF. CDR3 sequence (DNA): TGTGCCAGCAGCTCGAGGGGCGGAAAGGGGGCCCCAGTGGAAGCCAAAAACATTCAGTACTTC. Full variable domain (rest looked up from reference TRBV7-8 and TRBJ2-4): GAGVSQSPRYKVAKRGQDVALRCDPISGHVSLFWYQQALGQGPEFLTYFQNEAQLDKSGLPSDRFFAERPEGSVSTLKIQRTQQEDSAVYLCASSSRGGKGAPVEAKNIQYFGAGTRLSVL.

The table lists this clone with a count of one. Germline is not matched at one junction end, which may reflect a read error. The CDR3 sequence: CASSLDLETSDEQYF. CDR3 sequence (DNA): TGTGCTAGCAGCTTAGATTTGGAGACTAGCGACGAGCAGTACTTC. The chain recombines TRBV7-7 with TRBJ2-7; 8 positions match TRBD2. Germline assignment: CDR1 SSHAT and CDR2 FNYEAQ (reference sequence). This CDR3 is 15 amino acids long. The variable domain in full, completed from reference TRBV7-7 and TRBJ2-7, reads GAGVSQSPRYKVTKRGQDVTLRCDPISSHATLYWYQQALGQGPEFLTYFNYEAQPDKSGLPSDRFSAERPEGSISTLTIQRTEQRDSAMYRCASSLDLETSDEQYFGPGTRLTVT.

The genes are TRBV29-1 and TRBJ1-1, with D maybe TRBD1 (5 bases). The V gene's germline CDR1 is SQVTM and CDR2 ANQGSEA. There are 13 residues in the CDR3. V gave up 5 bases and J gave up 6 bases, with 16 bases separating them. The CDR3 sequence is CSVLGGGYPEAFF. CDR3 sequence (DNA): TGCAGCGTTTTGGGGGGGGGTTATCCTGAAGCTTTCTTT.

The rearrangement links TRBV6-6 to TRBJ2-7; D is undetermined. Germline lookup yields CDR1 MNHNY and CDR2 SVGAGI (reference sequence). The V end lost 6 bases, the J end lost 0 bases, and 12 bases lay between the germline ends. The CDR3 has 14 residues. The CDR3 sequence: CASSHSLSSYEQYF. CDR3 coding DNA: TGTGCCAGCAGCCACAGTTTATCCTCCTACGAGCAGTACTTC.

CDR3 nucleotides: TGTGCCAGCAGCTTAGTTGGGTTCAGGAACTCCTACAATGAGCAGTTCTTC. Protein product: CASSLVGFRNSYNEQFF. This chain links TRBV7-2 with TRBJ2-1, with D unclear. Germline CDR1 reads SGHTA; CDR2 reads FQGNSA. This CDR3 is 17 amino acids long. V dropped 1 base and J dropped 0 bases, with 13 bases sitting between them.

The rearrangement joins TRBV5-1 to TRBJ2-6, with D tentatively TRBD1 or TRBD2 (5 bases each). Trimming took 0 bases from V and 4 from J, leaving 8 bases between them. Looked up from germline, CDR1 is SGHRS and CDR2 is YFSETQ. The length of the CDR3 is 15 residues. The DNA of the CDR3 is TGCGCCAGCAGCTTGGAGGGACCCGGGGCCAACGTCCTGACTTTC. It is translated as CASSLEGPGANVLTF.